This TCR beta chain appears in the sequencing data of a study of T-cell reconstitution after alpha-beta-depleted transplantation in children. The study's findings and limits: Expanded graft clones numbering several hundred reportedly gave rise to alpha-beta T cells about two months after transplant. T-cell numbers and diversity one year post-transplant derived largely from freshly generated T cells. Surviving recipient T cells and thymic progenitors produced the high day-60 TCRbeta diversity seen in some patients.

Many counts were recorded for this clonotype. Its antigen remains unknown. CDR1 is DFQATT, CDR2 SNEGSKA, per germline (reference sequence). V was pared by 3 bases and J by 5 bases, with 13 bases between. CDR3 length: 13 residues. TCRbeta library preparation incorporated unique molecular identifiers. Using its own MiXCR run on the PCR reads, TCRdb lists one record per CDR3 protein. There are around 190,000 distinct CDR3 sequences in the sample; 5.5% to 7% occur only once, and 5.5% to 6.5% lies in the top ten. The chain couples TRBV20-1 to TRBJ2-5, with D perhaps given as TRBD1 or TRBD2 (5 bases each). Sequencing used PBMCs, obtained before TCRalphabeta/CD19-depleted stem cell transplant. The sequence derives from a boy younger than 10 with acute lymphoblastic leukemia, due to receive a stem cell transplant. The DNA of the CDR3 is TGCAGTGCTAGGACGTTTGGGGACGAGACCCAGTACTTC. Translated, it gives CSARTFGDETQYF.